Listed below are T cell receptor beta chains from one sample, sequenced in a study of regulatory T cells in long-lasting Graves disease. TCRdb re-called the multiplex PCR reads through MiXCR, storing one row per CDR3 protein. The table lists about 360,000 distinct CDR3 sequences, around 15% of them singletons. These data were likewise used in another study, on T cells in Graves' hyperthyroidism and ophthalmopathy.

The sample in question was peripheral blood mononuclear cells (PBMCs), obtained at new diagnosis, from a patient treated with antithyroid drugs. Receptors originate from a woman aged 18-29 years with Graves disease. Both conserved end residues are part of each CDR3. D genes are given only for firm matches. Clone size, where shown, is once, few, many, or a class for clones that have expanded.

clone_size j_call cdr3_length d_call v_call cdr3_aa cdr3_nt
many TRBJ2-1 13 TRBD2 TRBV20-1 CSAIPGGYNEQFF TGCAGTGCTATTCCGGGAGGATACAATGAGCAGTTCTTC
. TRBJ2-7 15 TRBD2 TRBV4-2 CASSQDSSGSYEQYF TGTGCCAGCAGCCAAGATTCTAGCGGGAGCTACGAGCAGTACTTC
. TRBJ2-3 16 . TRBV6-2/TRBV6-3 CASSYEGVRGTDTQYF TGTGCCAGCAGTTACGAGGGGGTGAGAGGTACAGATACGCAGTATTTT
many TRBJ1-2 13 . TRBV2 CASSLGQVYGYTF TGTGCCAGCAGCTTGGGCCAGGTTTATGGCTACACCTTC
many TRBJ1-1 13 . TRBV7-8 CASSMDMNTEAFF TGTGCCAGCAGCATGGACATGAACACTGAAGCTTTCTTT
once TRBJ2-2 15 . TRBV2 CASSESRMNTGELFF TGTGCCAGCAGTGAGTCGCGGATGAACACCGGGGAGCTGTTTTTT
many TRBJ2-3 15 TRBD2 TRBV18 CASSPTSGGADTQYF TGTGCCAGCTCACCGACTAGCGGGGGGGCGGATACGCAGTATTTT
. TRBJ1-3 15 . TRBV5-1 CASRRAGTSGNTIYF TGCGCCAGCAGGAGGGCAGGGACCTCTGGAAACACCATATATTTT
many TRBJ2-2 17 TRBD2 TRBV4-1 CASSQVGSGRYTGELFF TGCGCCAGCAGCCAAGTAGGCAGCGGGAGATACACCGGGGAGCTGTTTTTT
. TRBJ1-2 11 . TRBV29-1 CSVLGEDGYTF TGCAGCGTTTTAGGGGAGGATGGCTACACCTTC
few TRBJ2-1 16 TRBD2 TRBV7-9 CASSSQLSGARYEQFF TGTGCCAGCAGCTCCCAGTTGAGCGGGGCCAGGTATGAGCAGTTCTTC
few TRBJ1-3 14 . TRBV10-3 CAISEREAGNTIYF TGTGCCATCAGTGAGAGGGAAGCTGGAAACACCATATATTTT
many TRBJ2-5 14 . TRBV30 CAWSRGSHQETQYF TGTGCCTGGAGTAGGGGTTCCCACCAAGAGACCCAGTACTTC
many TRBJ1-4 17 . TRBV28 CASSLEYPETNSEKLFF TGTGCCAGCAGTTTAGAGTATCCAGAAACGAATTCTGAAAAACTGTTTTTT
many TRBJ2-1 17 TRBD2 TRBV11-3 CASSSGTSGSWMNEQFF TGTGCCAGCAGCTCAGGGACTAGCGGGAGTTGGATGAATGAGCAGTTCTTC
many TRBJ2-1 13 . TRBV5-5 CASSLYGVNEQFF TGTGCCAGCAGCTTGTATGGGGTCAATGAGCAGTTCTTC
many TRBJ2-5 15 TRBD1 TRBV6-1 CASSATRDRGQTQYF TGTGCCAGCAGTGCAACTCGGGACAGGGGCCAGACCCAGTACTTC
. TRBJ1-2 11 . TRBV29-1 CSVSLRYGYTF TGCAGCGTTTCCTTGCGATATGGCTACACCTTC
. TRBJ1-2 15 . TRBV2 CASRDRGGPGYGYTF TGTGCCAGCAGGGATAGGGGGGGCCCAGGGTATGGCTACACCTTC
many TRBJ1-2 12 . TRBV4-1 CASREGPYGYTF TGCGCCAGCAGGGAGGGGCCCTATGGCTACACCTTC
many TRBJ1-1 14 . TRBV11-2 CASSLRGESTEAFF TGTGCCAGCAGCTTAAGGGGGGAGAGCACTGAAGCTTTCTTT
. TRBJ2-1 13 . TRBV7-3 CASSPWTGNEQFF TGTGCCAGCAGCCCATGGACCGGAAATGAGCAGTTCTTC
few TRBJ1-2 11 . TRBV5-4 CASSVPGGYTF TGTGCCAGCAGCGTACCTGGGGGCTACACCTTC
many TRBJ1-1 12 TRBD1 TRBV5-1 CASSSTGPEAFF TGCGCCAGCAGCTCGACAGGGCCTGAAGCTTTCTTT
. TRBJ2-7 17 . TRBV30 CAWMRTAPSTNSYEQYF TGTGCCTGGATGAGGACGGCACCAAGTACCAACTCCTACGAGCAGTACTTC
many TRBJ2-2 15 TRBD1 TRBV2 CASSPPGQITGELFF TGTGCCAGCAGTCCTCCGGGACAGATCACCGGGGAGCTGTTTTTT
few TRBJ1-1 15 . TRBV13 CASSLGQQGNTEAFF TGTGCCAGCAGCTTAGGCCAGCAGGGAAACACTGAAGCTTTCTTT
many TRBJ2-2 15 . TRBV11-2 CASGPGGANTGELFF TGTGCCAGCGGCCCGGGGGGCGCAAACACCGGGGAGCTGTTTTTT
many TRBJ2-1 15 . TRBV11-2 CASGVEPWGDNEQFF TGTGCCAGCGGGGTCGAACCGTGGGGCGACAATGAGCAGTTCTTC
many TRBJ2-2 15 TRBD1 TRBV20-1 CSVEPGTDNTGELFF TGCAGTGTTGAACCCGGGACAGATAACACCGGGGAGCTGTTTTTT
. TRBJ2-1 14 . TRBV6-2/TRBV6-3 CASSFMWEVNEQFF TGTGCCAGCAGTTTTATGTGGGAGGTCAATGAGCAGTTCTTC
many TRBJ2-3 15 TRBD2 TRBV2 CASSVKREGTDTQYF TGTGCCAGCAGTGTAAAGCGGGAGGGCACAGATACGCAGTATTTT
. TRBJ1-3 14 . TRBV20-1 CSARDEGIGNTIYF TGCAGTGCTAGAGATGAGGGGATTGGAAACACCATATATTTT
many TRBJ2-5 16 TRBD1 TRBV28 CASRETGGAFIGTQYF TGTGCCAGCAGAGAGACAGGGGGCGCGTTTATCGGGACCCAGTACTTC
many TRBJ2-1 16 TRBD2 TRBV13 CASSRGLAGGGNEQFF TGTGCCAGCAGCCGCGGACTAGCGGGGGGTGGAAATGAGCAGTTCTTC
few TRBJ2-7 17 TRBD2 TRBV3-1 CASSRPLPSGGAYEQYF TGTGCCAGCAGCCGCCCACTTCCTAGCGGGGGTGCCTACGAGCAGTACTTC
few TRBJ2-7 15 . TRBV12-3/TRBV12-4 CASSWHPPNSYEQYF TGTGCCAGCAGCTGGCATCCGCCAAACTCCTACGAGCAGTACTTC
. TRBJ2-4 16 . TRBV5-6 CASSPLALLAKNIQCF TGTGCCAGCAGCCCACTGGCGCTACTAGCCAAAAACATTCAGTGCTTC
many TRBJ2-7 13 . TRBV30 CAWSAQPLYEQYF TGTGCCTGGAGCGCCCAGCCCCTTTACGAGCAGTACTTC
. TRBJ1-5 15 . TRBV19 CASRHSRQANQPQHF TGTGCCAGTAGACACTCTAGACAGGCCAATCAGCCCCAGCATTTT
many TRBJ2-3 18 . TRBV14 CASSQDHESGIMGDTQYF TGTGCCAGCAGCCAAGATCATGAAAGCGGAATCATGGGGGATACGCAGTATTTT
many TRBJ2-3 15 TRBD2 TRBV11-2 CASSFAGVDTDTQYF TGTGCCAGCAGCTTCGCGGGGGTGGACACAGATACGCAGTATTTT
many TRBJ2-7 15 TRBD2 TRBV5-1 CASSFGLAGSYEQYF TGCGCCAGCAGTTTCGGACTAGCGGGATCCTACGAGCAGTACTTC
many TRBJ1-1 15 . TRBV7-6 CASSLESELNTEAFF TGTGCCAGCAGCTTAGAATCAGAACTGAACACTGAAGCTTTCTTT
many TRBJ2-3 19 TRBD2 TRBV20-1 CSAVTPGSSQGGPEDTQYF TGCAGTGCGGTAACTCCCGGAAGTAGTCAGGGAGGGCCTGAAGATACGCAGTATTTT
many TRBJ2-3 18 TRBD1 TRBV27 CASSLLQGTGGKSDTQYF TGTGCCAGCAGTTTATTGCAGGGGACAGGGGGTAAATCGGATACGCAGTATTTT
few TRBJ1-5 15 . TRBV27 CASSAGTYSNQPQHF TGTGCCAGCAGTGCCGGGACCTATAGCAATCAGCCCCAGCATTTT